A selection of T cell receptor beta chains follows, all from one sample in a study of blood T cell repertoires in COVID-19. Assay used: immunoSEQ multiplex PCR; TCRdb lists only in-frame clones, some missing. The sample lists 150,000 to 200,000 clones; 86% were seen once. Sequenced sample: peripheral blood. These receptor sequences come from a man aged 18 to 30 with acute or convalescent COVID-19. CDR3s include the opening cysteine and the closing phenylalanine or tryptophan. A D gene is named only where the DNA matches it firmly. Size tells how often a clone was seen (once, few, many) or the class of an expanded clone, and some rows leave it out.

j_gene: TRBJ1-2
abundance: -
v_gene: TRBV6-5
d_gene: TRBD1
CDR3nt: TGTGCCAGCAGGCACAGACAGGGGGGCTACACCTTC
CDR3aa: CASRHRQGGYTF

j_gene: TRBJ2-3
abundance: -
v_gene: TRBV9
d_gene: TRBD1
CDR3nt: TGTGCCAGCGGGACTCGGGACAGGGGATCCACAGATACGCAGTATTTT
CDR3aa: CASGTRDRGSTDTQYF

j_gene: TRBJ1-5
abundance: -
v_gene: TRBV9
d_gene: -
CDR3nt: TGTGCCAGCAGCGACGGGGATCAGCCCCAGCATTTT
CDR3aa: CASSDGDQPQHF

j_gene: TRBJ1-1
abundance: -
v_gene: TRBV30
d_gene: -
CDR3nt: TGTGCCTGGAGCGCCGCGATGGACACTGAAGCTTTCTTT
CDR3aa: CAWSAAMDTEAFF

j_gene: TRBJ1-4
abundance: -
v_gene: TRBV18
d_gene: -
CDR3nt: TGTGCCAGCTCAATCGGACACGTTGCAACTAATGAAAAACTGTTTTTT
CDR3aa: CASSIGHVATNEKLFF

j_gene: TRBJ2-4
abundance: -
v_gene: TRBV5-1
d_gene: TRBD1
CDR3nt: TGCGCCAGCAGCTCAGGACAGGGGGTAGCCAAAAACATTCAGTACTTC
CDR3aa: CASSSGQGVAKNIQYF

j_gene: TRBJ1-4
abundance: -
v_gene: TRBV30
d_gene: -
CDR3nt: TGTGCCTGGAGTGTAGTACTGACATCTAATGAAAAACTGTTTTTT
CDR3aa: CAWSVVLTSNEKLFF

j_gene: TRBJ1-2
abundance: -
v_gene: TRBV7-2
d_gene: -
CDR3nt: TGTGCCAGCAGCTTAGCGCTGAGAGAGGGTTTCTACTATGGCTACACCTTC
CDR3aa: CASSLALREGFYYGYTF

j_gene: TRBJ2-7
abundance: -
v_gene: TRBV30
d_gene: -
CDR3nt: TGTGCTCTGGAGGGGGGGGCAGGGGACACTGACGGGCAGTACTTC
CDR3aa: CALEGGAGDTDGQYF

j_gene: TRBJ1-2
abundance: few
v_gene: TRBV19
d_gene: -
CDR3nt: TGTGCCAGTAGTCCGGGGTTGTCTGGCTATGGCTACACCTTC
CDR3aa: CASSPGLSGYGYTF

j_gene: TRBJ1-1
abundance: -
v_gene: TRBV10-1
d_gene: TRBD1
CDR3nt: TGCGCCAGCAGTGAGGGGACAGGGGGCTGGACTGAAGCTTTCTTT
CDR3aa: CASSEGTGGWTEAFF

j_gene: TRBJ2-3
abundance: -
v_gene: TRBV7-2
d_gene: TRBD2
CDR3nt: TGTGCCAGCAGCTCCCGACTAGCGGGGGGAGCGACGGAGTATTTT
CDR3aa: CASSSRLAGGATEYF

j_gene: TRBJ1-2
abundance: -
v_gene: TRBV4-2
d_gene: TRBD1
CDR3nt: TGTGCCAGCAGCCAAGATGGGACAGGGGTCGAATATGGCTACACCTTC
CDR3aa: CASSQDGTGVEYGYTF

j_gene: TRBJ2-3
abundance: -
v_gene: TRBV24-1
d_gene: -
CDR3nt: TGTGCCACCAGTGATTTCAAACAGGATATTAGCACAGATACGCAGTATTTT
CDR3aa: CATSDFKQDISTDTQYF

j_gene: TRBJ2-2
abundance: few
v_gene: TRBV25-1
d_gene: -
CDR3nt: TGTGCCAGCAGTCCCCCGTTCAGGGGAACGAACACCGGGGAGCTGTTTTTT
CDR3aa: CASSPPFRGTNTGELFF

j_gene: TRBJ1-2
abundance: -
v_gene: TRBV5-1
d_gene: TRBD1
CDR3nt: TGCGCCAGCAGCCCGGGACAGAACTATGGCTACACCTTC
CDR3aa: CASSPGQNYGYTF

j_gene: TRBJ2-3
abundance: -
v_gene: TRBV3-1/TRBV3-2
d_gene: -
CDR3nt: TGTGCCAGCAGCCCTTATACGGGGGTCACAGATACGCAGTATTTT
CDR3aa: CASSPYTGVTDTQYF

j_gene: TRBJ1-2
abundance: few
v_gene: TRBV10-3
d_gene: -
CDR3nt: TGTGCCATCAGTGTGGGGCTAGGAGACTATGGCTACACCTTC
CDR3aa: CAISVGLGDYGYTF

j_gene: TRBJ1-2
abundance: -
v_gene: TRBV19
d_gene: TRBD1
CDR3nt: TGTGCCAGTAGTACCGGGGACAGTGGGCTCTATGGCTACACCTTC
CDR3aa: CASSTGDSGLYGYTF

j_gene: TRBJ1-5
abundance: once
v_gene: TRBV24-1
d_gene: -
CDR3nt: TGTGCCACCTCTTGGCTAGGGGTCAATCAGCCCCAGCATTTT
CDR3aa: CATSWLGVNQPQHF

j_gene: TRBJ2-1
abundance: -
v_gene: TRBV11-3
d_gene: TRBD2
CDR3nt: TGTGCCAGCAGCCTTGGTATAGCGGGGGGGTACAATGAGCAGTTCTTC
CDR3aa: CASSLGIAGGYNEQFF

j_gene: TRBJ2-1
abundance: -
v_gene: TRBV10-1
d_gene: TRBD1
CDR3nt: TGCGCCAGCAGCCGGGGACAGGGCAACAATGAGCAGTTCTTC
CDR3aa: CASSRGQGNNEQFF

j_gene: TRBJ1-4
abundance: -
v_gene: TRBV28
d_gene: -
CDR3nt: TGTGCCAGCAGTCGACGGCTCCCGGGACACTCTCCGGAAAAACTGTTTTTT
CDR3aa: CASSRRLPGHSPEKLFF

j_gene: TRBJ2-1
abundance: -
v_gene: TRBV19
d_gene: -
CDR3nt: TGTGCCAGTAGCACATACAATGAGCAGTTCTTC
CDR3aa: CASSTYNEQFF

j_gene: TRBJ2-3
abundance: once
v_gene: TRBV24-1
d_gene: TRBD2
CDR3nt: TGTGCCACCAGTGAATCCGGGACTAGAATGTTCGGTACGCAGTATTTT
CDR3aa: CATSESGTRMFGTQYF

j_gene: TRBJ2-2
abundance: -
v_gene: TRBV7-7
d_gene: -
CDR3nt: TGTGCCAGCAGCCCCCTTGTCCAGGGTGGGATTGTCACCGGGGAGCTGTTTTTT
CDR3aa: CASSPLVQGGIVTGELFF

j_gene: TRBJ1-5
abundance: -
v_gene: TRBV6-2/TRBV6-3
d_gene: TRBD1
CDR3nt: TGTGCCAGCAGTCGGGCGGGACAGGGGAATCAGCCCCAGCATTTT
CDR3aa: CASSRAGQGNQPQHF

j_gene: TRBJ2-3
abundance: once
v_gene: TRBV7-3
d_gene: TRBD2
CDR3nt: TGTGCCAGCAGCCGGACTAGCGGGGGGCCCGAGGATACGCAGTATTTT
CDR3aa: CASSRTSGGPEDTQYF

j_gene: TRBJ1-6
abundance: -
v_gene: TRBV14
d_gene: -
CDR3nt: TGTGCCAGCAGCCCTCTACAGGGTTCACCCCTCCACTTT
CDR3aa: CASSPLQGSPLHF

j_gene: TRBJ1-2
abundance: -
v_gene: TRBV19
d_gene: TRBD1
CDR3nt: TGTGCCAGTAGTCCCGGACAGGGGGCAGGAAAGGATGGCTACACCTTC
CDR3aa: CASSPGQGAGKDGYTF

j_gene: TRBJ1-1
abundance: -
v_gene: TRBV28
d_gene: -
CDR3nt: TGTGCCAGCATCCCCGACGGACAGAACACTGAAGCTTTCTTT
CDR3aa: CASIPDGQNTEAFF

j_gene: TRBJ1-5
abundance: -
v_gene: TRBV21-1
d_gene: -
CDR3nt: TGTGCCAGCAGCAAAATTAGGGAGGGAGTCAATCAGCCCCAGCATTTT
CDR3aa: CASSKIREGVNQPQHF

j_gene: TRBJ2-2
abundance: -
v_gene: TRBV2
d_gene: TRBD1
CDR3nt: TGTGCCAGCAGCGAACAGGGGCGAGGCACCGGGGAGCTGTTTTTT
CDR3aa: CASSEQGRGTGELFF

j_gene: TRBJ2-2
abundance: few
v_gene: TRBV19
d_gene: TRBD1
CDR3nt: TGTGCCAGTAGTACAGGGGGCACCGGGGAGCTGTTTTTT
CDR3aa: CASSTGGTGELFF

j_gene: TRBJ2-3
abundance: -
v_gene: TRBV13
d_gene: -
CDR3nt: TGTGCCAGCAGCTTTGGTCCCGACACCCGCACAGATACGCAGTATTTT
CDR3aa: CASSFGPDTRTDTQYF

j_gene: TRBJ2-5
abundance: -
v_gene: TRBV19
d_gene: -
CDR3nt: TGTGCCAGTAGTATGGCTAGCTCCGAGACCCAGTACTTC
CDR3aa: CASSMASSETQYF

j_gene: TRBJ2-7
abundance: -
v_gene: TRBV7-9
d_gene: -
CDR3nt: TGTGCCAGCAGCTTAGATAGGACTCACTACGAGCAGTACTTC
CDR3aa: CASSLDRTHYEQYF

j_gene: TRBJ1-6
abundance: -
v_gene: TRBV5-4
d_gene: -
CDR3nt: TGTGCCAGCAGCTTACAGAATTCACCCCTCCACTTT
CDR3aa: CASSLQNSPLHF

j_gene: TRBJ2-2
abundance: few
v_gene: TRBV6-1
d_gene: -
CDR3nt: TGTGCCAGCAGTGATGGCAGGGGTTACACCGGGGAGCTGTTTTTT
CDR3aa: CASSDGRGYTGELFF

j_gene: TRBJ1-1
abundance: -
v_gene: TRBV2
d_gene: -
CDR3nt: TGTGCCAGCAGTGCCCGGGTTTCGAACACTGAAGCTTTCTTT
CDR3aa: CASSARVSNTEAFF

j_gene: TRBJ2-1
abundance: -
v_gene: TRBV20-1
d_gene: -
CDR3nt: TGCAGTGCTAGTTCGCCCATGGGGGGCAATGAGCAGTTCTTC
CDR3aa: CSASSPMGGNEQFF

j_gene: TRBJ2-4
abundance: -
v_gene: TRBV7-2
d_gene: -
CDR3nt: TGTGCCAGCAGTCCTCAACTAGAGGCCGCCAAAAACATTCAGTACTTC
CDR3aa: CASSPQLEAAKNIQYF

j_gene: TRBJ2-1
abundance: -
v_gene: TRBV5-1
d_gene: -
CDR3nt: TGCGCCAGCAGCTTTAGTAAAAAGGAGCAGTTCTTC
CDR3aa: CASSFSKKEQFF

j_gene: TRBJ2-3
abundance: -
v_gene: TRBV2
d_gene: TRBD2
CDR3nt: TGTGCCAGCAGCCCGCCCGACCTAGCGGGGGTTGATACGCAGTATTTT
CDR3aa: CASSPPDLAGVDTQYF

j_gene: TRBJ2-3
abundance: few
v_gene: TRBV21-1
d_gene: -
CDR3nt: TGTGCCAGCAGCAAAGGGGGCGCTTGCACAGATACGCAGTATTTT
CDR3aa: CASSKGGACTDTQYF

j_gene: TRBJ1-5
abundance: few
v_gene: TRBV9
d_gene: -
CDR3nt: TGTGCCAAAACCTGGGGGGGGCCCAGCAATCAGCCCCAGCATTTT
CDR3aa: CAKTWGGPSNQPQHF

j_gene: TRBJ2-5
abundance: -
v_gene: TRBV10-1
d_gene: TRBD1
CDR3nt: TGCGCCAGCAGTCCTGGACAGGGGAGAGAGACCCAGTACTTC
CDR3aa: CASSPGQGRETQYF

j_gene: TRBJ2-3
abundance: once
v_gene: TRBV7-6
d_gene: TRBD2
CDR3nt: TGTGCCAGCAGCAAGGGACTAGCGGGGGGTATTAACAGATACGCGCAGTATTTT
CDR3aa: CASSKGLAGGINRYAQYF

j_gene: TRBJ2-1
abundance: -
v_gene: TRBV5-1
d_gene: TRBD2
CDR3nt: TGCGCCAGCAGCTTGGCGGCGGGGGGGCCGACTGAGCAGTTCTTC
CDR3aa: CASSLAAGGPTEQFF

j_gene: TRBJ2-3
abundance: -
v_gene: TRBV6-5
d_gene: -
CDR3nt: TGTGCCAGCAGCCGGGACATCACAGATACGCAGTATTTT
CDR3aa: CASSRDITDTQYF

j_gene: TRBJ1-4
abundance: -
v_gene: TRBV25-1
d_gene: -
CDR3nt: TGTGCCAGCAGTGAACTATTGGGGGCGAGGATAGAAAAACTGTTTTTT
CDR3aa: CASSELLGARIEKLFF